This T cell receptor (beta chain) is drawn from a study of T cell responses to AZD1222 COVID-19 vaccine. Study summary: Analyses pooled second doses at about 4 or about 12 weeks. Study-level points and caveats: Repertoire sampling was restricted to post-peak T cell response timepoints. Clonal diversity was possibly underestimated, and white British individuals and females predominated among donors. Spike-wide vaccine-associated CD4 TCRs dominated at 160-218 and 743-854.

The V and J ends lost 4 bases and 4 bases respectively, with 10 bases between them. This CDR3 is 13 amino acids long. The germline V gene encodes CDR1 SGHTA and CDR2 FQGNSA. Produced via immunoSEQ multiplex PCR; TCRdb's table is partial and in-frame only. There are about 54,000 clones in the sample; roughly four fifths occur only once, and roughly 10% lies in the top ten. Concerning this clone itself: Its specificity is not known.

This sample comprised peripheral blood, obtained on day 0 of AZD1222 vaccination. This rearrangement joins TRBV7-2 to TRBJ1-2; no firm D call. The receptor comes from an adult in good health. CDR3 protein: CASSSPPGYGYTF. The CDR3 coding sequence is TGTGCCAGCAGCTCTCCCCCTGGCTATGGCTACACCTTC.